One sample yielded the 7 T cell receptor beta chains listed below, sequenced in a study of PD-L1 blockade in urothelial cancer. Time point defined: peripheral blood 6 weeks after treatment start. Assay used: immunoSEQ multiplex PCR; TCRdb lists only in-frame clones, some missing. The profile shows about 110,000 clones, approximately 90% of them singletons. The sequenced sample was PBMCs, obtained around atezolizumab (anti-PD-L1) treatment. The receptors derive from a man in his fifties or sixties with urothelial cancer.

The CDR3 loop reads CASSQDLSREYEQYF. In DNA form, the CDR3 reads TGCGCCAGCAGCCAAGATCTATCACGGGAGTACGAGCAGTACTTC. The chain carries TRBV4-3 and TRBJ2-7, with D possibly being TRBD2 (6 bases). The V gene's germline CDR1 is LGHNA and CDR2 YSLEER. With 0 bases removed from V and 4 bases from J, the gap between germline ends came to 13 bases. CDR3 size: 15 residues.

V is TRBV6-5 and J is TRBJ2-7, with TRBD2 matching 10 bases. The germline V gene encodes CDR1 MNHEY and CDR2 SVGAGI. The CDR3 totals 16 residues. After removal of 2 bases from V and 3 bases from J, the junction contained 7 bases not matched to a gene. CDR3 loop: CASSYGLAAEFYEQYF. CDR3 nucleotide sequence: TGTGCCAGCAGTTACGGACTAGCGGCGGAGTTCTACGAGCAGTACTTC.

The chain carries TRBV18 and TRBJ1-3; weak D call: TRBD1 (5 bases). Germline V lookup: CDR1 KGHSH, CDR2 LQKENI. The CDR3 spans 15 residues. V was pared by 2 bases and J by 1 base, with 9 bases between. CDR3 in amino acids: CASSPSQGSGNTIYF. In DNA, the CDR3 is TGTGCCAGCTCACCATCTCAGGGTTCTGGAAACACCATATATTTT.

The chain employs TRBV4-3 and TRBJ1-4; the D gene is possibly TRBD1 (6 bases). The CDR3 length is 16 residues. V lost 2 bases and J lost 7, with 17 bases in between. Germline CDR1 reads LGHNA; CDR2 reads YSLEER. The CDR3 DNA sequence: TGCGCCAGCAGCCAAAGGGGAGGGGGGACTGTTGAAAAACTGTTTTTT. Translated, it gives CASSQRGGGTVEKLFF.

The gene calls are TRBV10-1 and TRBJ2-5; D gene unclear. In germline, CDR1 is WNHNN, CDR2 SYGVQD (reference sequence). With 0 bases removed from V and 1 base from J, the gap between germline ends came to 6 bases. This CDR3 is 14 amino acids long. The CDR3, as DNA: TGCGCCAGCAGTGAGTCACCAGGCCAAGAGACCCAGTACTTC. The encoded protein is CASSESPGQETQYF.

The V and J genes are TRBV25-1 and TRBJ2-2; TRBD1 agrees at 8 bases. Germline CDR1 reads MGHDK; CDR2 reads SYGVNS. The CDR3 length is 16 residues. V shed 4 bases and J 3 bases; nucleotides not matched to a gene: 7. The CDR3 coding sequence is TGTGCCAGCAGTGGCCGACAGGGGACCTACACCGGGGAGCTGTTTTTT. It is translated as CASSGRQGTYTGELFF.

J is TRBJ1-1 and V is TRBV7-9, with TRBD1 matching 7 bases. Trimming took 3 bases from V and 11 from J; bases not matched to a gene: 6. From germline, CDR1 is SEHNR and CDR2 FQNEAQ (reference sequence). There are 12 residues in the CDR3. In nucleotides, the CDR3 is TGTGCCAGCAGCTTTACAGGGGCGTCCGCTTTCTTT. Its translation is CASSFTGASAFF.